Sequencing of this T cell receptor beta chain was carried out in a study of T cells after posttransplantation cyclophosphamide. Study-level findings and limits: Recipient CMV seropositivity and CMV reactivation strongly tracked TRB clonality. Later blood repertoires were often dominated by clones from the donor CD8+ memory compartment.

This table comes from immunoSEQ multiplex PCR, and its TCRdb copy is limited to in-frame clones, with some not included. Found here are more than 60,000 clones, about 93% of them singletons; the top ten hold about 3%. Remarks on this clone: Its antigen is not identified.

The sequence derives from a woman in her twenties or thirties in good health and a related stem cell transplant donor. The sample was PBMCs.

The CDR3 is CASSALRSYNEQFF. For the CDR3, the DNA is TGTGCCAGCAGCGCCCTCCGCTCCTACAATGAGCAGTTCTTC. This chain links TRBV9 with TRBJ2-1; D is unresolved. In germline, CDR1 is SGDLS, CDR2 YYNGEE. The V and J ends lost 3 bases and 0 bases respectively, with 7 bases between them. This CDR3 has 14 amino acids.